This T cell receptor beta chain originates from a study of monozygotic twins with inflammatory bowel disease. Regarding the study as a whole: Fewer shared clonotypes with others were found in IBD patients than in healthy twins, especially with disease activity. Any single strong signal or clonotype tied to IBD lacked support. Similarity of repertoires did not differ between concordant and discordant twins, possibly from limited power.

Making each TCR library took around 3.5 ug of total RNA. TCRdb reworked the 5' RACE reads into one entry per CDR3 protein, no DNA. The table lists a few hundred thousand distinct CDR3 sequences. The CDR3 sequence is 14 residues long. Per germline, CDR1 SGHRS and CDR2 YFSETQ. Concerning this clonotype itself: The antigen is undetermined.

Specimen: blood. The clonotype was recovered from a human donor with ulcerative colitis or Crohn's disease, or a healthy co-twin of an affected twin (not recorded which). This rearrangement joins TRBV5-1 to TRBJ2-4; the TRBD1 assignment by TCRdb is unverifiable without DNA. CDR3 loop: CASSLPGVQNIQYF. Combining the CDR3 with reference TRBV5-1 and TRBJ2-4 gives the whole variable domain KAGVTQTPRYLIKTRGQQVTLSCSPISGHRSVSWYQQTPGQGLQFLFEYFSETQRNKGNFPGRFSGRQFSNSRSEMNVSTLELGDSALYLCASSLPGVQNIQYFGAGTRLSVL.